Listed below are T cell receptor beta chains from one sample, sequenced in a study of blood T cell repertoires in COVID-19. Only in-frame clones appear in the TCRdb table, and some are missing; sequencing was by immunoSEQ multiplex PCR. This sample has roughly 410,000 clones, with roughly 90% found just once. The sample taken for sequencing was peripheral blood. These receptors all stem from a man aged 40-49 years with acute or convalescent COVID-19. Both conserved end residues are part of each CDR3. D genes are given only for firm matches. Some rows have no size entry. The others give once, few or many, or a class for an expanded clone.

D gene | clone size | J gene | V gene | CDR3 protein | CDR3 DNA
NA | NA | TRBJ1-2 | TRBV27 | CASRLGEQGYGYTF | TGTGCCAGCAGGCTTGGAGAGCAAGGCTATGGCTACACCTTC
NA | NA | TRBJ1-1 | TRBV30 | CAWSGSGQIAFF | TGTGCCTGGAGTGGATCCGGACAGATAGCTTTCTTT
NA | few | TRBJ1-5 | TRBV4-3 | CASSQSGADFSNQPQHF | TGCGCCAGCAGCCAATCCGGTGCAGACTTTAGCAATCAGCCCCAGCATTTT
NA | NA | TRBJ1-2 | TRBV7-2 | CASSRNSYGYTF | TGTGCCAGCAGCCGCAACTCCTATGGCTACACCTTC
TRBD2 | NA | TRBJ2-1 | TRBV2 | CASSLLGLAGENEQFF | TGTGCCAGCAGCCTGCTAGGACTAGCGGGAGAGAATGAGCAGTTCTTC
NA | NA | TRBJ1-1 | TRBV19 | CASSYWAGRLTFF | TGTGCCAGTAGTTATTGGGCAGGGAGGCTCACTTTCTTT
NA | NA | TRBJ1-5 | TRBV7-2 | CASSPSPAVGEPQHF | TGTGCCAGCAGCCCCAGCCCGGCGGTCGGGGAGCCCCAGCATTTT
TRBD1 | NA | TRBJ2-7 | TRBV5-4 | CASSSDRFDEQYF | TGTGCCAGCAGCTCGGACAGGTTTGACGAGCAGTACTTC
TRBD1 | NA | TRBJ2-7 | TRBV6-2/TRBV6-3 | CASSYSSRDRVRYEQYF | TGTGCCAGCAGTTACTCTTCCCGGGACAGGGTCCGCTACGAGCAGTACTTC
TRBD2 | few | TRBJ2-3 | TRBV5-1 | CASSRGTSGRVTDTQYF | TGCGCCAGCAGTCGTGGGACTAGCGGGAGAGTCACAGATACGCAGTATTTT
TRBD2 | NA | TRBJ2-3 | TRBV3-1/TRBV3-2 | CASSQRTSGSADTQYF | TGTGCCAGCAGCCAACGTACTAGCGGGAGTGCGGATACGCAGTATTTT
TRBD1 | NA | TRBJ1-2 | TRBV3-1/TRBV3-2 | CASSQGSQGANGYTF | TGTGCCAGCAGCCAAGGGTCCCAGGGGGCGAATGGCTACACCTTC
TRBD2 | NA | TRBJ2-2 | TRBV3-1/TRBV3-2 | CASSQVGLVGRTGELFF | TGTGCCAGCAGCCAAGTGGGACTAGTGGGCCGTACCGGGGAGCTGTTTTTT
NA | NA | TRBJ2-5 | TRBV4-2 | CASSQDSGDNQETQYF | TGTGCCAGCAGCCAAGATTCCGGGGACAACCAAGAGACCCAGTACTTC
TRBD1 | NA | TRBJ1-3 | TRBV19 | CASSTQRTGGRGNTIYF | TGTGCCAGTAGTACGCAGAGAACAGGGGGAAGAGGAAACACCATATATTTT
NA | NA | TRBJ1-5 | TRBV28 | CASSLRTARNQPQHF | TGTGCCAGCAGTTTACGGACAGCCCGCAATCAGCCCCAGCATTTT
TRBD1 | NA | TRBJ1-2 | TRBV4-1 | CASSQDGQGAGGYTF | TGCGCCAGCAGCCAAGATGGACAGGGGGCAGGTGGCTACACCTTC
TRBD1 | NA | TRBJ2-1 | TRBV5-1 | CASSPGTGGRNEQFF | TGCGCCAGCAGCCCGGGGACAGGGGGCCGGAATGAGCAGTTCTTC
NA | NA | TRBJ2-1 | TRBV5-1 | CASSRGLAETNNEQFF | TGCGCCAGCAGCCGGGGGCTAGCGGAGACAAACAATGAGCAGTTCTTC
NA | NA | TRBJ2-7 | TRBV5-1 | CASSSAYEQYF | TGCGCCAGCTCATCGGCCTACGAGCAGTACTTC
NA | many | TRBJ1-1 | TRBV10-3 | CAIRVYPQVNTEAFF | TGTGCCATCAGAGTCTACCCTCAAGTGAACACTGAAGCTTTCTTT
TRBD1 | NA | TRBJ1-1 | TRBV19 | CASSIVAGGLFDTEAFF | TGTGCCAGTAGTATAGTGGCAGGGGGCTTGTTCGACACTGAAGCTTTCTTT
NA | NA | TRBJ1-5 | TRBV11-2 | CASSLELNQPQHF | TGTGCCAGCAGCTTAGAACTTAATCAGCCCCAGCATTTT
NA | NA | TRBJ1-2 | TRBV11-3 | CASSGGGAGNGYTF | TGTGCCAGCAGCGGCGGGGGCGCGGGGAATGGCTACACCTTC
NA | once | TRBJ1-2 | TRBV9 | CASSVGAERYGYTF | TGTGCCAGCAGCGTAGGAGCGGAGCGCTATGGCTACACCTTC
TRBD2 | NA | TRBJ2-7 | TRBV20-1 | CSASLAGGRWQYF | TGCAGTGCTAGTTTAGCGGGAGGGCGGTGGCAGTACTTC
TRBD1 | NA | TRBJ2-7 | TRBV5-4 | CASSRGEGGIYEQYF | TGTGCCAGCAGTCGAGGGGAAGGGGGCATATACGAGCAGTACTTC
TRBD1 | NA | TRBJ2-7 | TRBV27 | CASSLGQRPREQYF | TGTGCCAGCAGTCTGGGACAGCGGCCCCGCGAGCAGTACTTC
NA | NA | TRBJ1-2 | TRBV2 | CASGGNYGYTF | TGTGCCAGCGGGGGGAACTATGGCTACACCTTC
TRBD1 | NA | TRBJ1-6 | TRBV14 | CASSQGGGTANSPLHF | TGTGCCAGCAGCCAAGGAGGGGGGACAGCTAATTCACCCCTCCACTTT
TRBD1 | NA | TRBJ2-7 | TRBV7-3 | CASSSRQGGEQYF | TGTGCCAGCAGCTCTCGACAGGGTGGCGAGCAGTACTTC
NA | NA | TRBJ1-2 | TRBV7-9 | CASRQPGGLKPGYTF | TGTGCCAGCAGACAACCGGGGGGGCTCAAGCCAGGCTACACCTTC
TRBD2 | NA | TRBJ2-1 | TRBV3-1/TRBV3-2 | CASSPGGGNEQFF | TGTGCCAGCAGCCCCGGGGGGGGCAATGAGCAGTTCTTC
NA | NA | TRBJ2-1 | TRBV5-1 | CASSFHSDNEQFF | TGCGCCAGCAGCTTTCACTCGGACAATGAGCAGTTCTTC
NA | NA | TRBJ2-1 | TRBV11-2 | CASSLVGNEQFF | TGTGCCAGCAGCTTGGTCGGGAATGAGCAGTTCTTC
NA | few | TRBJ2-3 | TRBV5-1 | CASSFIQILSTDTQYF | TGCGCCAGCAGCTTTATACAGATCCTTAGCACAGATACGCAGTATTTT
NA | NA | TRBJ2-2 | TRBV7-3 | CASSLGGPNTGELFF | TGTGCCAGCAGCTTAGGGGGCCCGAACACCGGGGAGCTGTTTTTT
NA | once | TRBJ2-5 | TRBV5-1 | CASSLGPGGETQYF | TGCGCCAGCAGCTTGGGTCCGGGTGGTGAGACCCAGTACTTC
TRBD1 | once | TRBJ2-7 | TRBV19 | CASSPGQGGEQYF | TGTGCCAGTAGCCCGGGACAGGGGGGCGAGCAGTACTTC
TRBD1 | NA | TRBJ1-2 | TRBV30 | CAWSAPEGAPLYGYTF | TGTGCCTGGAGCGCTCCTGAGGGGGCCCCCCTCTATGGCTACACCTTC
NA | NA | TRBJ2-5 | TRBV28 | CASSSAGRMETQYF | TGTGCCAGCAGTTCAGCAGGCAGAATGGAGACCCAGTACTTC
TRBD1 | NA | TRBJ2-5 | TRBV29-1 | CSVDFRGTGTQETQYF | TGCAGCGTTGATTTCAGAGGGACAGGGACCCAAGAGACCCAGTACTTC
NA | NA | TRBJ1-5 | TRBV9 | CASSVDYNNQPQHF | TGTGCCAGCAGCGTAGACTACAACAATCAGCCCCAGCATTTT
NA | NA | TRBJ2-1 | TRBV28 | CASSPVYGGLYYNEQFF | TGTGCCAGCAGTCCGGTTTATGGGGGCCTCTACTACAATGAGCAGTTCTTC
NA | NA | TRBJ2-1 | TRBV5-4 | CASSLGGRYNEQFF | TGTGCCAGCAGCTTAGGGGGTCGCTACAATGAGCAGTTCTTC
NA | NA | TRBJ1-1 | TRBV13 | CASSLAGGYNTEAFF | TGTGCCAGCAGCTTAGCGGGAGGATATAACACTGAAGCTTTCTTT